The clone carrying this T cell receptor beta chain has more than one count but fewer than ten. This specimen belongs to a study of response to subunit inactivated influenza vaccine. TCRdb fed the RT-PCR reads into MiXCR, producing one record per CDR3 protein. The sample comprises roughly 180,000 distinct CDR3 sequences, 9.2% of which are singletons, and about 11% rests with the top ten. Germline V gene data show CDR1 as MNHEY and CDR2 as SMNVEV (reference sequence). CDR3 length equals 11 residues. Trimming left V 7 bases short and J 9 bases short, with 10 bases between. The chain couples TRBV27 to TRBJ2-1, with D unclear. Here the sequenced sample was non-naive T cells sorted from PBMCs, taken on the day of vaccination. The receptor comes from a middle-aged man who received an inactivated influenza vaccine. The CDR3 sequence: CASTQTGEQFF. CDR3 nucleotide sequence: TGTGCCAGCACCCAAACGGGTGAGCAGTTCTTC.